A single TCR beta chain is shown here with its context. Its cognate antigen is unknown. The CDR3 length is 13 residues. In germline, CDR1 is SGDLS, CDR2 YYNGEE. V shed 3 bases, J shed 6 bases, and the junction held 2 bases outside the gene matches. The data stem from a study of vaccination effects on CD4 cells after COVID-19. Notes on the study in general: Of the vaccine-induced clones from healthy vaccinees, merely 1 of 255 recognized common cold coronaviruses as well. Marked clonal contraction of both clone types appeared late after vaccination.

TCRdb's table, derived via immunoSEQ multiplex PCR, lists solely in-frame clones and lacks some. The sample comprises about 33,000 clones, approximately 82% of which are singletons, and approximately 1.5% rests with the top ten. Before sequencing took place, the ViraFEST assay used viral peptide pools to expand antigen-specific CD4+ T cells. Once cultured for nine to ten days, the cells underwent separation to obtain CD4+ T cells. Everyone in the study got two shots of either the BNT162b2 or mRNA-1273 vaccine. No vaccinee had earlier SARS-CoV-2 infection, and nucleocapsid antibodies were negative. A density of around 2 million PBMC per well was used; these cells were cultured with 10 IU/ml IL-2 and around 10 ug/ml peptides.

The sequence was collected from a human donor who received a COVID-19 vaccine. Some clones in this sample may be carry-over from other donors' samples. Sequencing was performed on CD4+ T cells from PBMCs cultured with HCoV-NL63 spike peptides, taken after COVID-19 vaccination. J is TRBJ1-2 and V is TRBV9; TRBD1 matches 10 bases. As DNA, the CDR3 is TGTGCCAGCAGCGCGGGGACAGGGGATGGCTACACCTTC. Translating gives CASSAGTGDGYTF.